These 24 T cell receptor beta chains share one sample of origin, sequenced in a study of vaccination effects on CD4 cells after COVID-19. Prior to sequencing, the ViraFEST assay stimulated PBMC with viral peptide pools, which expanded the antigen-specific CD4+ T cells. Isolation of CD4+ T cells took place after around 10 days of culture. It was two doses of either the BNT162b2 or mRNA-1273 vaccine that participants received. The antigens these receptors bind are not known. Produced via immunoSEQ multiplex PCR; TCRdb's table is partial and in-frame only. This repertoire shows fewer than 25,000 clones, around four fifths found once; its top ten account for around 25%. Source: CD4+ T cells from PBMCs cultured with HCoV-NL63 spike peptides, taken after COVID-19 vaccination. Receptors originate from a human donor who received a COVID-19 vaccine.

The chain carries TRBV6-5 and TRBJ2-2; TRBD1 matches at 8 bases. Germline V lookup: CDR1 MNHEY, CDR2 SVGAGI. The CDR3 spans 13 residues. Trimming at V came to 6 bases and at J to 5 bases, leaving 2 bases not matched to a gene. The DNA of the CDR3 is TGTGCCAGCAGCAGACAGGGGACCGGGGAGCTGTTTTTT. It encodes CASSRQGTGELFF.

CDR3 bases: TGTGCCAGCAACCCTAGGACAGCCCGGGATGGGGCTGGGGGAGCTTTCTTT. Protein product: CASNPRTARDGAGGAFF. The chain couples TRBV7-8 to TRBJ1-1; weak D call: TRBD1 (6 bases). Germline V lookup: CDR1 SGHVS, CDR2 FQNEAQ. The germline V and J ends were trimmed by 7 bases and 10 bases, with 31 bases remaining between them. The CDR3 contains 17 residues. The full variable domain, completed using reference TRBV7-8 and TRBJ1-1, is GAGVSQSPRYKVAKRGQDVALRCDPISGHVSLFWYQQALGQGPEFLTYFQNEAQLDKSGLPSDRFFAERPEGSVSTLKIQRTQQEDSAVYLCASNPRTARDGAGGAFFGQGTRLTVV.

The chain combines TRBV5-4 with TRBJ1-4; tentatively, D is TRBD1 (6 bases). This CDR3 comprises 14 residues. The V end was cut by 3 bases, the J end by 7 bases, with 13 bases between. Germline CDR1 SGHNT, CDR2 YYREEE (reference sequence). The DNA for the CDR3 is TGTGCCAGCAGCTCAGGGGTACAGGGTGAAAAACTGTTTTTT. This encodes CASSSGVQGEKLFF. The full variable domain, its missing parts supplied by reference TRBV5-4 and TRBJ1-4, is ETGVTQSPTHLIKTRGQQVTLRCSSQSGHNTVSWYQQALGQGPQFIFQYYREEENGRGNFPPRFSGLQFPNYSSELNVNALELDDSALYLCASSSGVQGEKLFFGSGTQLSVL.

This clone was picked up one time. This chain connects TRBV7-9 to TRBJ2-1; a weak D match, TRBD2 (6 bases). The CDR3 is 15 amino acids. The germline V gene has CDR1 SEHNR and CDR2 FQNEAQ (reference sequence). Between the trimmed V and J ends, which lost 4 bases and 6 bases, there was a span of 16 bases. As DNA, the CDR3 is TGTGCCAGCAGCTGGGGGGTAGGAGTTGTCAATGAGCAGTTCTTC. It specifies CASSWGVGVVNEQFF.

In its sample, this clone was seen a few times. CDR3 sequence: CASSLVGARGQPQHF. The CDR3 region has the DNA TGCGCCAGCAGCTTGGTGGGGGCGAGGGGTCAGCCCCAGCATTTT. V gene TRBV5-1 combines with J gene TRBJ1-5, with TRBD1 as a possible D gene (6 bases). CDR1 is SGHRS, CDR2 YFSETQ, per germline. Trimming removed 0 bases from V and 6 bases from J, with 13 bases in between. This CDR3 has 15 residues. Variable domain in full (rest from reference TRBV5-1 and TRBJ1-5): KAGVTQTPRYLIKTRGQQVTLSCSPISGHRSVSWYQQTPGQGLQFLFEYFSETQRNKGNFPGRFSGRQFSNSRSEMNVSTLELGDSALYLCASSLVGARGQPQHFGDGTRLSIL.

The chain combines TRBV19 with TRBJ2-1; tentative D call: TRBD1 (5 bases). V dropped 3 bases and J dropped 7 bases, with 19 bases sitting between them. The CDR3 extends over 16 amino acids. CDR1 and CDR2 from the germline V gene are LNHDA and SQIVND (reference sequence). The CDR3 coding sequence is TGTGCCAGTAGTATCATGAAACAGGTTATAGGGAATGAGCAGTTCTTC. Its translation is CASSIMKQVIGNEQFF.

The chain uses TRBV30 and TRBJ2-5; 9 bases map to TRBD1. The CDR3 totals 13 residues. Germline loops: CDR1 GTSNPN, CDR2 SVGIG (reference sequence). V shed 0 bases, J shed 5 bases, and the junction held 1 base outside the gene matches. In DNA, the CDR3 is TGTGCCTGGAGTGTACAGGGGGCTGAGACCCAGTACTTC. Translation gives CAWSVQGAETQYF.

This clone came up once. This chain joins TRBV19 and TRBJ1-2, with 7 positions matching TRBD1. Germline CDR1 and CDR2: LNHDA and SQIVND (reference sequence). The CDR3 totals 13 residues. Trimming at V came to 8 bases and at J to 5 bases, leaving 8 bases not matched to a gene. The CDR3 sequence is CASSPGTDYGYTF. In DNA form, the CDR3 reads TGTGCCAGTTCACCCGGGACAGATTATGGCTACACCTTC.

The rearrangement links TRBV6-5 to TRBJ1-5; TRBD1 might be the D (6 bases). The CDR3 sequence is 13 residues long. CDR1 and CDR2 from the germline V gene are MNHEY and SVGAGI. The ends were cut back, 10 bases at V and 7 bases at J, with 17 bases in the middle. The DNA for the CDR3 is TGTGCCACTGGACAGCCTATTGACCAGCCCCAGCATTTT. This encodes CATGQPIDQPQHF.

The chain joins TRBV2 to TRBJ2-4; 9 nucleotides align to TRBD1. V lost 6 bases to trimming and J lost 0 bases; unmatched junction nucleotides: 9. Germline loops: CDR1 SNHLY, CDR2 FYNNEI. CDR3 length: 17 residues. The CDR3 is CASRRPGTGLAKNIQYF. As DNA, the CDR3 is TGTGCCAGCAGGAGACCCGGGACAGGGTTAGCCAAAAACATTCAGTACTTC.

CDR3 amino acids: CASSASPGQVAAKNIQYF. DNA of the CDR3: TGTGCCAGCAGTGCCTCCCCGGGACAGGTAGCGGCCAAAAACATTCAGTACTTC. The rearrangement joins TRBV6-1 to TRBJ2-4; 8 nucleotides match TRBD1. CDR1 and CDR2 from the germline V gene are MNHNS and SASEGT. The CDR3 is 18 residues long. J was trimmed by 1 base and V by 4 bases; bases with no gene match: 12.

The rearrangement links TRBV11-3 to TRBJ2-2, with TRBD2 matching over 7 bases. This CDR3 has 16 amino acids. Germline trimming cut 5 bases from V and 0 bases from J; bases unmatched to any gene: 6. Germline loops: CDR1 SGHNT, CDR2 YENEEA. The CDR3 bases are TGTGCCAGCAGCCCAAGCGGGGATACGAACACCGGGGAGCTGTTTTTT. Its protein product is CASSPSGDTNTGELFF.

CDR3 sequence reads: CASSFGQGDTGELFF. In nucleotides, the CDR3 is TGTGCCAGCAGCTTTGGTCAGGGTGACACCGGGGAGCTGTTTTTT. The rearrangement joins TRBV7-9 to TRBJ2-2, with D possibly matching TRBD1 (5 bases). Between the trimmed V and J ends, which lost 3 bases and 3 bases, there was a span of 11 bases. The germline gives CDR1 SEHNR, CDR2 FQNEAQ (reference sequence). The CDR3 is made up of 15 amino acids.

The chain links TRBV5-4 to TRBJ2-2, with 12 nucleotides matching TRBD1. Unmatched junction bases numbered 6, after V lost 5 bases and J lost 4 bases. In germline, CDR1 is SGHNT, CDR2 YYREEE (reference sequence). This CDR3 contains 16 residues. The CDR3 coding sequence is TGTGCCAGCAGTACCGTGGGACAGGGGGCCACCGGGGAGCTGTTTTTT. It specifies CASSTVGQGATGELFF.

V is TRBV11-1 and J is TRBJ2-3; D is perhaps TRBD2 (5 bases). There are 16 residues in the CDR3. V was clipped by 7 bases and J by 5 bases, with 22 bases between them. From germline, CDR1 is SGHAT and CDR2 FQDESV (reference sequence). This chain's CDR3 is CASTWGRAGEGDTQYF. Written as DNA, the CDR3 is TGTGCCAGCACCTGGGGTCGGGCAGGAGAGGGAGATACGCAGTATTTT.

This clone was seen a single time. The CDR3 loop reads CATSRHTGTGEGEQYF. DNA of the CDR3: TGTGCCACCAGCCGACACACCGGGACAGGGGAAGGCGAGCAGTACTTC. The chain joins TRBV15 to TRBJ2-7; 10 bases match TRBD1. Germline trimming cut 5 bases from V and 6 bases from J; bases unmatched to any gene: 13. Germline V gene data show CDR1 as LNHNV and CDR2 as YYDKDF (reference sequence). The CDR3 is made up of 16 amino acids.

This clone has at least ten counts. The rearrangement joins TRBV3-1 (or the pseudogene TRBV3-2) to TRBJ2-1; D is undetermined. Germline V gives CDR1 LGHDT, CDR2 YNNKEL (reference sequence). V was pared by 2 bases and J by 5 bases, with 13 bases between. This CDR3 is 15 amino acids long. CDR3 nucleotide sequence: TGTGCCAGCAGCCAAAGGCAGGTTCTCAACAATGAGCAGTTCTTC. Amino acids: CASSQRQVLNNEQFF.

This chain uses TRBV5-4 with TRBJ1-1; 9 bases match TRBD1. V lost 4 bases and J lost 7; bases outside the gene matches: 8. From germline, CDR1 is SGHNT and CDR2 YYREEE (reference sequence). This CDR3 region has 14 residues. The CDR3 is CASSRNTGGIEAFF. The CDR3 DNA is TGTGCCAGCAGCCGAAACACAGGGGGCATTGAAGCTTTCTTT. Full variable domain (missing parts from reference TRBV5-4 and TRBJ1-1): ETGVTQSPTHLIKTRGQQVTLRCSSQSGHNTVSWYQQALGQGPQFIFQYYREEENGRGNFPPRFSGLQFPNYSSELNVNALELDDSALYLCASSRNTGGIEAFFGQGTRLTVV.

This clone was recorded once. The rearrangement joins TRBV5-1 to TRBJ1-1, with 8 bases fitting TRBD1. V was pared by 0 bases and J by 11 bases, with 3 bases of the junction left unmatched. The CDR3 has 12 residues. Looked up from germline, CDR1 is SGHRS and CDR2 is YFSETQ. CDR3 nucleotide sequence: TGCGCCAGCAGCTTGGATACAGGGGGGGCTTTCTTT. Its protein product is CASSLDTGGAFF.

The CDR3 sequence is CASSLYLNYGYTF. The CDR3 nucleotides are TGTGCCAGCAGCTTATACCTTAACTATGGCTACACCTTC. The chain joins TRBV11-2 to TRBJ1-2; D uncertain. V was pared by 2 bases and J by 1 base, with 5 bases between. Germline-derived CDR1 and CDR2 are SGHAT and FQNNGV. The length of the CDR3 is 13 residues.

This chain joins TRBV6-5 and TRBJ1-2, with D possibly being TRBD1 (6 bases). CDR3 length equals 15 residues. Germline V gives CDR1 MNHEY, CDR2 SVGAGI. The V end was cut by 8 bases, the J end by 3 bases, with 19 bases between. CDR3 in amino acids: CASRQDRTVYYGYTF. Written as DNA, the CDR3 is TGTGCCAGCCGGCAGGATAGGACAGTCTACTATGGCTACACCTTC.

The gene calls are TRBV7-6 and TRBJ2-6; D gene uncertain. The V gene lost 1 base and the J gene lost 0 bases, with 10 bases spanning the gap. Germline loops: CDR1 SGHVS, CDR2 FNYEAQ. The CDR3 contains 17 residues. CDR3: CASSLGGGTSGANVLTF. The CDR3 DNA sequence: TGTGCCAGCAGCTTAGGGGGTGGCACCTCTGGGGCCAACGTCCTGACTTTC.

This chain uses TRBV15 with TRBJ2-1; D is possibly TRBD2 (6 bases). V was cut by 5 bases and J by 0 bases, with 17 bases left in between. The CDR3 consists of 17 residues. The germline gives CDR1 LNHNV, CDR2 YYDKDF (reference sequence). DNA for the CDR3: TGTGCCACCAGCTCGCGACGTGGGGGGAGCTCCTACAATGAGCAGTTCTTC. Translation gives CATSSRRGGSSYNEQFF.

The chain employs TRBV18 and TRBJ1-5, with 10 bases fitting TRBD1. The CDR3 has 15 amino acids. Germline V gene sequence: CDR1 KGHSH, CDR2 LQKENI. V dropped 2 bases and J dropped 7; count of bases not matched to a gene: 5. The CDR3 spells CASSPKTGGGQPQHF. The CDR3 bases are TGTGCCAGCTCACCAAAGACAGGGGGCGGGCAGCCCCAGCATTTT.